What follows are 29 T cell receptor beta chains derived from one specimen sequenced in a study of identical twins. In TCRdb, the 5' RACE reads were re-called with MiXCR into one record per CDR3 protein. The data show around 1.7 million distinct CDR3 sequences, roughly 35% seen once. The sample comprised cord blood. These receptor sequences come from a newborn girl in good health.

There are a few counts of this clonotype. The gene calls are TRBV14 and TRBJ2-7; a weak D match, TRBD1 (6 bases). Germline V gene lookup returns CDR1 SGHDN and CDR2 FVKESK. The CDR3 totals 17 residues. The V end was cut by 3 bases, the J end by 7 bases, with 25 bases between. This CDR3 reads CASSHLRGYGVHNEQYF. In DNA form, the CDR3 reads TGTGCCAGCAGCCACCTCAGGGGTTACGGGGTCCACAATGAGCAGTACTTC.

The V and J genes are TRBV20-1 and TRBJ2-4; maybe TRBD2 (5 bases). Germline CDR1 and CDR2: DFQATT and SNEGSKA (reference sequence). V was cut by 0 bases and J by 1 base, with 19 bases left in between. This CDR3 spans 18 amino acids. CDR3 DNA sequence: TGCAGTGCTAGAGAGGCGGCGGGCCTTAAGACGGCCAAAAACATTCAGTACTTC. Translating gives CSAREAAGLKTAKNIQYF.

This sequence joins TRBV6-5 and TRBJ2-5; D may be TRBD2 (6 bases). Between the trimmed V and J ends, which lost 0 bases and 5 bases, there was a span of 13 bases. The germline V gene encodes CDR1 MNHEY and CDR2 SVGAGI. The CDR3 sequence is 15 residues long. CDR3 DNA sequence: TGTGCCAGCAGTTACTCGGGGGGATCGGGGGAGACCCAGTACTTC. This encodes CASSYSGGSGETQYF.

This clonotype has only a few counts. The CDR3 DNA reads TGTGCCAGCAGCCCACAGGCTAGCGGATTTAGAGGGACCCAGTACTTC. Its translation: CASSPQASGFRGTQYF. V gene TRBV7-2 combines with J gene TRBJ2-5, with 7 bases aligning to TRBD2. CDR3 length equals 16 residues. The V and J ends lost 5 bases and 7 bases, in that order; junction bases with no gene match: 16. Germline-derived CDR1 and CDR2 are SGHTA and FQGNSA.

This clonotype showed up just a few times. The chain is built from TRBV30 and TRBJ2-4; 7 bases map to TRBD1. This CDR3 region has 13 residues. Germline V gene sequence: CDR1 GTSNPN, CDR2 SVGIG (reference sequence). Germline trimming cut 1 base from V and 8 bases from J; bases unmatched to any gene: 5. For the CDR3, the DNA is TGTGCCTGGAGTGGAGGGGGCTCGGACATTCAGTACTTC. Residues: CAWSGGGSDIQYF.

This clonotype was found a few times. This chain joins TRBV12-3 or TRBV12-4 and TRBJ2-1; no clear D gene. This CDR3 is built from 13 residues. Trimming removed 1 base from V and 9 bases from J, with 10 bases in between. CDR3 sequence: CASSLVGHREQFF. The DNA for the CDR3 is TGTGCCAGCAGTTTAGTTGGGCATCGTGAGCAGTTCTTC.

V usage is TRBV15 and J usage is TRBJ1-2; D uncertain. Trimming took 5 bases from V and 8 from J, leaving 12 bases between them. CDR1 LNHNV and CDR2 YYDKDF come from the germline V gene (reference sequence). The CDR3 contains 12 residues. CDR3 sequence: CATSVGSRGYTF. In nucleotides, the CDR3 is TGTGCCACCAGCGTAGGGTCGAGAGGCTACACCTTC.

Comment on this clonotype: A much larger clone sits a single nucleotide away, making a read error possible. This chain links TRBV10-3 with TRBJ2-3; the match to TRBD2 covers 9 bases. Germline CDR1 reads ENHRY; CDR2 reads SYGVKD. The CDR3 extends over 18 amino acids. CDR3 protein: CAIGETASGVPSTDTQYF. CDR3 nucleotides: TGTGCCATCGGTGAAACGGCTAGCGGGGTTCCTAGCACAGATACGCAGTATTTT.

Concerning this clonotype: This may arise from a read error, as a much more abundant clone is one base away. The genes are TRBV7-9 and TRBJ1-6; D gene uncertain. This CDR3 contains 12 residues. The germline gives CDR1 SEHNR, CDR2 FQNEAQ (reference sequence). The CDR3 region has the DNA TGTGCCAGCAGCTCAGGAGATTCACCCCCCCACTTT. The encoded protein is CASSSGDSPPHF.

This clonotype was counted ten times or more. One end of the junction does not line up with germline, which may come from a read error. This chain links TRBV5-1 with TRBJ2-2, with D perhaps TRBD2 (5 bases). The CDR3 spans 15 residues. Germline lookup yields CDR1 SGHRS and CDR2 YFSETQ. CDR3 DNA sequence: TGTGCCAGCAGCTTGGCGGGCCCGAACACCGGGGAGCTGTTTTTT. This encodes CASSLAGPNTGELFF.

The CDR3 loop reads CASSLGDKDTQYF. As DNA, the CDR3 is TGTGCCAGCAGCTTGGGCGACAAAGATACGCAGTATTTT. The chain carries TRBV11-2 and TRBJ2-3; D is undetermined. The length of the CDR3 is 13 residues. V lost 3 bases to trimming and J lost 5 bases, with 9 bases between them. CDR1 SGHAT and CDR2 FQNNGV come from the germline V gene.

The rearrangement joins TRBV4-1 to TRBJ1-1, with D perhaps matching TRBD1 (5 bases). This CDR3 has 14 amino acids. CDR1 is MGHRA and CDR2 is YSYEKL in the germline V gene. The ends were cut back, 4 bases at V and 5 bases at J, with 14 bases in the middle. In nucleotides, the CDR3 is TGCGCCAGCAGCCGGGGCAGAGGGGTTACTGAAGCTTTCTTT. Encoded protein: CASSRGRGVTEAFF.

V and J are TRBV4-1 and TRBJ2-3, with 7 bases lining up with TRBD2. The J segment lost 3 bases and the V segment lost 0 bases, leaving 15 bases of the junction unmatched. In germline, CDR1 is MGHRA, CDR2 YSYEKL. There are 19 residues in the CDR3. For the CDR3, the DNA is TGCGCCAGCAGCCAAGAGGTACAACCGGGGGGACTGCGAACAGATACGCAGTATTTT. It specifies CASSQEVQPGGLRTDTQYF.

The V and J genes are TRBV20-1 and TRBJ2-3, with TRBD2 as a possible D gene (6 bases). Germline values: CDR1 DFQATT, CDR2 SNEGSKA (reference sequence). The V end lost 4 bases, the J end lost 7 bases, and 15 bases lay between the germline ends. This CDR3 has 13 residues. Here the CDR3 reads CSATPAGTYTQYF. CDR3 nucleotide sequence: TGCAGTGCTACACCGGCGGGGACTTATACGCAGTATTTT.

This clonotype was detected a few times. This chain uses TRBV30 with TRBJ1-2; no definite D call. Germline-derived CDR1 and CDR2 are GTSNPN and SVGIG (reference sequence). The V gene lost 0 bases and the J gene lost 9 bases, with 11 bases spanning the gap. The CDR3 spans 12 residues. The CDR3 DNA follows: TGTGCCTGGAGTGTGGACCGGACGAGCTACACCTTC. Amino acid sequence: CAWSVDRTSYTF.

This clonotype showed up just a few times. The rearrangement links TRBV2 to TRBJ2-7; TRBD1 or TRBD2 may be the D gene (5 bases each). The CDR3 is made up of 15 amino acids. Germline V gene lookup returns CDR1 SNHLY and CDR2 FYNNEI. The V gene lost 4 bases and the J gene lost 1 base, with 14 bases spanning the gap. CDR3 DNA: TGTGCCAGCAGTGTCGACCGGGACCCATCCTACGAGCAGTACTTC. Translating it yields CASSVDRDPSYEQYF.

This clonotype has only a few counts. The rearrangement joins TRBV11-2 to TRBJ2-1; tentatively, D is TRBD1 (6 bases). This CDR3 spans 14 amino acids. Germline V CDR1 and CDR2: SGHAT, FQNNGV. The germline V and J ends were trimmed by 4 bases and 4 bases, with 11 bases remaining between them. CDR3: CASSSQGIYNEQFF. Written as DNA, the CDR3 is TGTGCCAGCAGCTCCCAGGGGATTTACAATGAGCAGTTCTTC.

The CDR3 region is CSARGRTSGNTYEQYF. CDR3 in DNA: TGCAGTGCTAGAGGGCGGACTAGCGGGAACACCTACGAGCAGTACTTC. The chain has TRBV20-1 and TRBJ2-5; the match to TRBD2 covers 12 bases. Matching the DNA end better, TRBJ2-7 makes the J call doubtful. The CDR3 spans 16 residues. Germline lookup yields CDR1 DFQATT and CDR2 SNEGSKA (reference sequence).

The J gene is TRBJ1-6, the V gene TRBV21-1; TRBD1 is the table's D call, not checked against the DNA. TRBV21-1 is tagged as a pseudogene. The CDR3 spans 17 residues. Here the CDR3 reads CASSLRQGESYNSPLHF. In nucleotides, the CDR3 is TGTGCCAGCAGCCTACGACAGGGCGAGTCCTATAATTCACCCCTCCACTTT.

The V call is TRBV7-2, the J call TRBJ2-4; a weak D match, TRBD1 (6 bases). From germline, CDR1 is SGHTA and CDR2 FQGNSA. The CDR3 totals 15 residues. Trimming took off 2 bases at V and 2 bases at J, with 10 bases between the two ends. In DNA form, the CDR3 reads TGTGCCAGCAGCTTAATCGGACAGTCCAAAAACATTCAGTACTTC. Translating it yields CASSLIGQSKNIQYF.

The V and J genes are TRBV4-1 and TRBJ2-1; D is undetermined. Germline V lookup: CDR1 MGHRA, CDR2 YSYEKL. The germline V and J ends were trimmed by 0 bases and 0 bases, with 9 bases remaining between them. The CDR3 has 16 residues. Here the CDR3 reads CASSQDPDFSYNEQFF. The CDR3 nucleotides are TGCGCCAGCAGCCAAGATCCCGACTTCTCCTACAATGAGCAGTTCTTC.

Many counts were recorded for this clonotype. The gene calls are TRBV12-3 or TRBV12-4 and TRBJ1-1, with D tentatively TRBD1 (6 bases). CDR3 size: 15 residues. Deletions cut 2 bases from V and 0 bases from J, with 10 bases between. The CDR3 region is CASSLQGSLNTEAFF. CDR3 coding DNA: TGTGCCAGCAGTTTACAGGGGTCCCTGAACACTGAAGCTTTCTTT.

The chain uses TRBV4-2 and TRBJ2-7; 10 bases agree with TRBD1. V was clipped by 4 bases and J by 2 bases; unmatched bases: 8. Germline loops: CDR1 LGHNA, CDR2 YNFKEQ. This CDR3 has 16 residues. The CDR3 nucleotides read TGTGCCAGCAGCCGTCGGACAGGGGGGTCCCCCTACGAGCAGTACTTC. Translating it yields CASSRRTGGSPYEQYF.

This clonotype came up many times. CDR3 nucleotide sequence: TGTGCCAGCAGACGGAATGAGCAGTTCTTC. Translation gives CASRRNEQFF. V is TRBV6-1 and J is TRBJ2-1; no firm D call. The CDR3 has 10 residues. In germline, CDR1 is MNHNS, CDR2 SASEGT. Trimming cost V 6 bases and J 7 bases, with 4 bases left between them.

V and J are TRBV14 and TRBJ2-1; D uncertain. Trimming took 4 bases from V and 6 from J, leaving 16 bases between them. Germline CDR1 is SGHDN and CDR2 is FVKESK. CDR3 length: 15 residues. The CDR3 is CASSLGPQGRNEQFF. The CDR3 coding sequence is TGTGCCAGCAGCCTAGGCCCCCAAGGGCGCAATGAGCAGTTCTTC.

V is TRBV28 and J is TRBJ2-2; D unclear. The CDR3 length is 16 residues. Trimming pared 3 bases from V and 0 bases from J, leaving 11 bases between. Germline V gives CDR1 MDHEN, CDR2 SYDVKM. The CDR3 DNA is TGTGCCAGCAGTTTGAAGGTTCGGGCGAACACCGGGGAGCTGTTTTTT. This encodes CASSLKVRANTGELFF.

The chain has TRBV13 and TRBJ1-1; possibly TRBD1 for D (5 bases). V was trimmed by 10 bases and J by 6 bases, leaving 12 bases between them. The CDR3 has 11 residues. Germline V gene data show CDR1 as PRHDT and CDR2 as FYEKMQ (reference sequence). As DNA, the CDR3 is TGTGCCACCCAGGGTAGTCCTGAAGCTTTCTTT. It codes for CATQGSPEAFF.

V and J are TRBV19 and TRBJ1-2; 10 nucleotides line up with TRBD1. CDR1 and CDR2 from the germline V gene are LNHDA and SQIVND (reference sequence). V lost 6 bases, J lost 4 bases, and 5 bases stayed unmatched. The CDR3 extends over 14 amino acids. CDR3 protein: CASRRDRGLYGYTF. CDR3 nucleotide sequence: TGTGCCAGTAGACGGGACAGGGGACTCTATGGCTACACCTTC.

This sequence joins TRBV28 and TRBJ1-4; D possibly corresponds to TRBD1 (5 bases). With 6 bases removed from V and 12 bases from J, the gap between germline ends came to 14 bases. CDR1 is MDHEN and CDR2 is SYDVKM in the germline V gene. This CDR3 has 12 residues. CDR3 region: CASSHIQEELFF. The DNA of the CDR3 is TGTGCCAGCAGCCACATACAGGAGGAACTGTTTTTT.